One and the same sample provided the 4 T cell receptor beta chains below, sequenced in a study of blood T cell repertoires in COVID-19. Produced via immunoSEQ multiplex PCR; TCRdb's table is partial and in-frame only. This table has around 140,000 clones, about nine tenths appearing once. The sample was PBMCs or T cells enriched from blood (not recorded which). All receptors come from a man in his forties or fifties who had recovered from COVID-19.

This chain links TRBV30 with TRBJ1-4; 7 bases fit TRBD1. The CDR3 runs 15 residues. Germline values: CDR1 GTSNPN, CDR2 SVGIG (reference sequence). V lost 0 bases and J lost 7; bases outside the gene matches: 8. The CDR3 DNA follows: TGTGCCTGGAGTGTAGCGGCAACAGGGGCTGAAAAACTGTTTTTT. Encoded protein: CAWSVAATGAEKLFF.

This chain links TRBV5-5 with TRBJ1-6, with D maybe TRBD1 (6 bases). The CDR3 covers 19 residues. Germline assignment: CDR1 SGHKS and CDR2 YYEKEE (reference sequence). Trimming shortened V by 3 bases and J by 5 bases, and 24 bases separated the two germline ends. The CDR3 reads CASSSRYTGKGWDNSPLHF. CDR3 nucleotides: TGTGCCAGCAGCTCACGATATACAGGGAAAGGTTGGGATAATTCACCCCTCCACTTT. The whole variable domain, remainder taken from reference TRBV5-5 and TRBJ1-6, is DAGVTQSPTHLIKTRGQQVTLRCSPISGHKSVSWYQQVLGQGPQFIFQYYEKEERGRGNFPDRFSARQFPNYSSELNVNALLLGDSALYLCASSSRYTGKGWDNSPLHFGNGTRLTVT.

This clone was seen once. The chain is built from TRBV6-1 and TRBJ2-5; 12 bases are shared with TRBD2. Per germline, CDR1 MNHNS and CDR2 SASEGT. The V gene end was trimmed by 3 bases and the J gene end by 1 base; junction bases not matched to a gene: 9. This CDR3 region has 18 residues. The CDR3 spells CASSDPSLAGGLQETQYF. Written as DNA, the CDR3 is TGTGCCAGCAGTGACCCCTCACTAGCGGGGGGCCTCCAAGAGACCCAGTACTTC.

This chain connects TRBV5-4 to TRBJ1-2; D perhaps matches TRBD1 (5 bases). The germline V gene has CDR1 SGHNT and CDR2 YYREEE (reference sequence). The V gene lost 2 bases and the J gene lost 0 bases, with 8 bases spanning the gap. There are 14 residues in the CDR3. CDR3 sequence: CASSFGGANYGYTF. DNA for the CDR3: TGTGCCAGCAGCTTCGGAGGGGCTAACTATGGCTACACCTTC.